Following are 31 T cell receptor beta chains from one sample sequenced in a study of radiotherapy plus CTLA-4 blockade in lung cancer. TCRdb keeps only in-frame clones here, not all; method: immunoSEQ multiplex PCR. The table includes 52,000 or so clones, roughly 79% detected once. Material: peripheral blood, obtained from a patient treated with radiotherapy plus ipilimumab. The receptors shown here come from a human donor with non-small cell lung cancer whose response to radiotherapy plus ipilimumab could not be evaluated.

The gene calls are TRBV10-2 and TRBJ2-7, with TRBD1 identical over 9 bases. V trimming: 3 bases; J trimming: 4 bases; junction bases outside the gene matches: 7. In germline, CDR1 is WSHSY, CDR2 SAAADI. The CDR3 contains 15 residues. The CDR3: CASSDPGQGGYEQYF. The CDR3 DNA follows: TGCGCCAGCAGTGACCCGGGACAGGGCGGGTACGAGCAGTACTTC.

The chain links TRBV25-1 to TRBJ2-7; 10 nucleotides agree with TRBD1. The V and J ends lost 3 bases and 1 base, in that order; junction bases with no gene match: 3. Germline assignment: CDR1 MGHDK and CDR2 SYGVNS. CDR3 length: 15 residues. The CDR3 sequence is CASSEGTGASYEQYF. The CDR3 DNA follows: TGTGCCAGCAGTGAGGGGACAGGGGCATCCTACGAGCAGTACTTC.

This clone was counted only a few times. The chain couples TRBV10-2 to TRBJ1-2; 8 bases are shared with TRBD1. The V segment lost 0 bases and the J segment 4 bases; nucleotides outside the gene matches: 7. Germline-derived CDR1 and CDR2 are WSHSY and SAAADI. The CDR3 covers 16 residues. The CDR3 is CASSESGDRRLYGYTF. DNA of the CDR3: TGCGCCAGCAGTGAGTCAGGGGACAGGCGACTCTATGGCTACACCTTC.

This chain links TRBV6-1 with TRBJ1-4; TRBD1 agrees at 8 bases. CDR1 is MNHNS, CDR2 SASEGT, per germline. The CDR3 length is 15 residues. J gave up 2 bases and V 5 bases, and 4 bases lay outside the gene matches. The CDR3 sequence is CASSSRTGTNEKLFF. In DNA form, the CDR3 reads TGTGCCAGCAGTTCCCGGACAGGGACTAATGAAAAACTGTTTTTT.

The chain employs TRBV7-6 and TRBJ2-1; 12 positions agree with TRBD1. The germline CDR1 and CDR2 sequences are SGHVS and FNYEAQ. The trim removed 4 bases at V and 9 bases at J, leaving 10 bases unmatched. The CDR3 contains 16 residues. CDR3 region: CASSSRTGTGGSEQFF. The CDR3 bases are TGTGCCAGCAGCTCTCGAACCGGGACAGGGGGCTCTGAGCAGTTCTTC. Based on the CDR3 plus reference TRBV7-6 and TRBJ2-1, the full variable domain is GAGVSQSPRYKVTKRGQDVALRCDPISGHVSLYWYRQALGQGPEFLTYFNYEAQQDKSGLPNDRFSAERPEGSISTLTIQRTEQRDSAMYRCASSSRTGTGGSEQFFGPGTRLTVL.

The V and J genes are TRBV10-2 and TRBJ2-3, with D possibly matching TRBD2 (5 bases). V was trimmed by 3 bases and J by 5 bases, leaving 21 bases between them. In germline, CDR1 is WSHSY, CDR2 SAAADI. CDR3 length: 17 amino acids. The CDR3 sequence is CASSDISGGRIGDTQYF. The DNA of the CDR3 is TGCGCCAGCAGTGACATATCGGGTGGGAGAATAGGAGATACGCAGTATTTT.

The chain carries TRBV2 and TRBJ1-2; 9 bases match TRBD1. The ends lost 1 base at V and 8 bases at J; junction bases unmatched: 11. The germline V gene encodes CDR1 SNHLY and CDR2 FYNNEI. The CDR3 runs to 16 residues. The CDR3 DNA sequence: TGTGCCAGCAGTGAAGTGGGACAGGGATTTTTCGGGGGCTACACCTTC. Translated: CASSEVGQGFFGGYTF. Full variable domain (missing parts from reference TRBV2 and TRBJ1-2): EPEVTQTPSHQVTQMGQEVILRCVPISNHLYFYWYRQILGQKVEFLVSFYNNEISEKSEIFDDQFSVERPDGSNFTLKIRSTKLEDSAMYFCASSEVGQGFFGGYTFGSGTRLTVV.

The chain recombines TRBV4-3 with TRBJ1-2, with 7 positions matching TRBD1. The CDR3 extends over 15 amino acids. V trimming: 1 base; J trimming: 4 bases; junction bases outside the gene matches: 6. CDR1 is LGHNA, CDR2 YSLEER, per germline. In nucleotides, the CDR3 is TGCGCCAGCAGCCAAGTGAGGGGGCACCGCTATGGCTACACCTTC. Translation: CASSQVRGHRYGYTF.

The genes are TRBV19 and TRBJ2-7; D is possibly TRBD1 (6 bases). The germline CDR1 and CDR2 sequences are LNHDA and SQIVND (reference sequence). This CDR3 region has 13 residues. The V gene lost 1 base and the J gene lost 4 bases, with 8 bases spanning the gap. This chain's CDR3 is CASSIGDIYEQYF. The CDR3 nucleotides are TGTGCCAGTAGTATAGGGGACATATACGAGCAGTACTTC.

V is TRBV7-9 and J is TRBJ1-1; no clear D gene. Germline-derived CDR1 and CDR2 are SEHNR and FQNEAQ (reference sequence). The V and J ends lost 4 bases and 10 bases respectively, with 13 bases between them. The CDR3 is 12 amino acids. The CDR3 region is CASSWAEGGAFF. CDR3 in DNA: TGTGCCAGCAGCTGGGCGGAGGGAGGAGCTTTCTTT.

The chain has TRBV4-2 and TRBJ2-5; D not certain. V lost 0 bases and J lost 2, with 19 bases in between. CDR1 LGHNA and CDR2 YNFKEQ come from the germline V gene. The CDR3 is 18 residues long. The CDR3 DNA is TGTGCCAGCAGCCAAGATTTTAGAAACGAGCCCTATCAAGAGACCCAGTACTTC. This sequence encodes CASSQDFRNEPYQETQYF.

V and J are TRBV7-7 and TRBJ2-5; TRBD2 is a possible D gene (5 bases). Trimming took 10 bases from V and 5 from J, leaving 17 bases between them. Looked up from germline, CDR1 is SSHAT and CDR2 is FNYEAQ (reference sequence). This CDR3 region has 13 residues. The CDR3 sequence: CATRGSGSETQYF. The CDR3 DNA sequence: TGTGCCACCCGAGGATCGGGATCTGAGACCCAGTACTTC.

CDR3 sequence reads: CASSERLAEPNEQFF. The CDR3 DNA sequence: TGTGCCAGCAGCGAGCGCCTTGCGGAGCCCAATGAGCAGTTCTTC. The genes are TRBV9 and TRBJ2-1; D unresolved. Looked up from germline, CDR1 is SGDLS and CDR2 is YYNGEE. The V end lost 3 bases, the J end lost 6 bases, and 16 bases lay between the germline ends. The CDR3 is 15 residues long.

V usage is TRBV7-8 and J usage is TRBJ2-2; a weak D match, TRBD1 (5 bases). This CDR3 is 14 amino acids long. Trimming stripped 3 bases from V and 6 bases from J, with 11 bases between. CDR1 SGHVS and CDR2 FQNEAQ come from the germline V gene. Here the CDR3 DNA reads TGTGCCAGCAGCTTGGAAGGGGTCGCCGGGGAGCTGTTTTTT. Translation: CASSLEGVAGELFF.

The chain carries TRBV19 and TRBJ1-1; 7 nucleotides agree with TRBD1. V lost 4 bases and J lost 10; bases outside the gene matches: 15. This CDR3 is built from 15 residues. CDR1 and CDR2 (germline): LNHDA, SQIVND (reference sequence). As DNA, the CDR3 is TGTGCCAGTAGTACCGGACCCGGGACAGCCCTCTTAGCTTTCTTT. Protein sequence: CASSTGPGTALLAFF.

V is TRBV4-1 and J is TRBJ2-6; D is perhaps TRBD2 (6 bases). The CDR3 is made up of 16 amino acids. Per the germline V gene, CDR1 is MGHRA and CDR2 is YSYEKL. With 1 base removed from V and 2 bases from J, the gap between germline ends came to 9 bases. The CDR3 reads CASSQVGGTGANVLTF. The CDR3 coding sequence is TGCGCCAGCAGCCAAGTCGGAGGGACTGGGGCCAACGTCCTGACTTTC.

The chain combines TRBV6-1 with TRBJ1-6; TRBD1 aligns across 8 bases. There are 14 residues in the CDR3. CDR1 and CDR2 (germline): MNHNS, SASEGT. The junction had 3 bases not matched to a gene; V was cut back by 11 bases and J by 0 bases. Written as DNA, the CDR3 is TGTGCCGGTACAGGGGGCTCCTATAATTCACCCCTCCACTTT. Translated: CAGTGGSYNSPLHF.

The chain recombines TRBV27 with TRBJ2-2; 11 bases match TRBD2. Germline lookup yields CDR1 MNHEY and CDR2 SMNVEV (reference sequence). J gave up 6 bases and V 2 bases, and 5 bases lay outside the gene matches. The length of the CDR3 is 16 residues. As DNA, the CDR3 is TGTGCCAGCAGTTTAACCCTAGCGGGAGGTGCCGGGGAGCTGTTTTTT. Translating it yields CASSLTLAGGAGELFF.

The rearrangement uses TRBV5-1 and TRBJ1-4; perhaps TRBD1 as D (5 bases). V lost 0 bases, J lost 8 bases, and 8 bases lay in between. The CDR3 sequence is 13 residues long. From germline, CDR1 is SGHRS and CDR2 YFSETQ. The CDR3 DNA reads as TGCGCCAGCAGCTTGGGACAGACCGAAAAACTGTTTTTT. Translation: CASSLGQTEKLFF.

In DNA form, the CDR3 reads TGTGCCAGCAGCTTCCAGCGCGATACGCAGTATTTT. Translating gives CASSFQRDTQYF. V is TRBV11-2 and J is TRBJ2-3, with D unclear. The germline V gene has CDR1 SGHAT and CDR2 FQNNGV. There are 12 residues in the CDR3. V lost 3 bases and J 6 bases, leaving 7 bases between the germline ends.

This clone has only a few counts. The CDR3 loop is CASSYAIGGFKNIQYF. Written as DNA, the CDR3 is TGTGCCAGCAGTTACGCCATTGGGGGGTTTAAAAACATTCAGTACTTC. This chain links TRBV6-6 with TRBJ2-4; TRBD2 is a possible D gene (6 bases). V lost 2 bases and J lost 4, with 15 bases in between. This CDR3 is built from 16 residues. The germline CDR1 and CDR2 sequences are MNHNY and SVGAGI (reference sequence).

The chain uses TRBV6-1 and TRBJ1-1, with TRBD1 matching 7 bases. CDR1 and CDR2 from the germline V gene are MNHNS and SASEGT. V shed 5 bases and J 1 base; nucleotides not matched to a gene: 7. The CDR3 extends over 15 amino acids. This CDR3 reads CASSLGTAGNTEAFF. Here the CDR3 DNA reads TGTGCCAGCAGTCTTGGGACAGCCGGGAACACTGAAGCTTTCTTT.

In DNA form, the CDR3 reads TGTGCCAGCAGCTTAGGAGCCATAGGGGGCCCCCTCTACAATGAGCAGTTCTTC. It encodes CASSLGAIGGPLYNEQFF. The gene calls are TRBV7-8 and TRBJ2-1; 7 bases are shared with TRBD1. The germline CDR1 and CDR2 sequences are SGHVS and FQNEAQ. The junction had 12 bases not matched to a gene; V was cut back by 1 base and J by 3 bases. The length of the CDR3 is 18 residues.

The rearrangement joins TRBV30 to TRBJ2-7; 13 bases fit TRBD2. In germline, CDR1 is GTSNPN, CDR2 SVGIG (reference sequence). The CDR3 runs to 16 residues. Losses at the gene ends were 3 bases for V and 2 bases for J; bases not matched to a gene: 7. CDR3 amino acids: CAWSPLGLAGAYEQYF. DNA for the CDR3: TGTGCCTGGAGCCCCCTTGGACTAGCGGGAGCCTACGAGCAGTACTTC. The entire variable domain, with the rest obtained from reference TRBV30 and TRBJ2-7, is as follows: SQTIHQWPATLVQPVGSPLSLECTVEGTSNPNLYWYRQAAGRGLQLLFYSVGIGQISSEVPQNLSASRPQDRQFILSSKKLLLSDSGFYLCAWSPLGLAGAYEQYFGPGTRLTVT.

The CDR3 DNA is TGTGCCAGCAGCGCTGCGAGGATACCCCTTTACGAGCAGTACTTC. Translating it yields CASSAARIPLYEQYF. The chain combines TRBV7-8 with TRBJ2-7; no reliable D call. The CDR3 is 15 residues long. Per germline, CDR1 SGHVS and CDR2 FQNEAQ. Trimming shortened V by 5 bases and J by 4 bases, and 18 bases separated the two germline ends. Full variable domain (outside the CDR3, taken from reference TRBV7-8 and TRBJ2-7): GAGVSQSPRYKVAKRGQDVALRCDPISGHVSLFWYQQALGQGPEFLTYFQNEAQLDKSGLPSDRFFAERPEGSVSTLKIQRTQQEDSAVYLCASSAARIPLYEQYFGPGTRLTVT.

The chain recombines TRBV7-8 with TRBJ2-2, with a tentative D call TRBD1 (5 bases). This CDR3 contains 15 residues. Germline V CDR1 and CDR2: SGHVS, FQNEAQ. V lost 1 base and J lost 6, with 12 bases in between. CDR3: CASSLGGRDAGELFF. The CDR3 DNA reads TGTGCCAGCAGCTTAGGAGGCAGGGATGCCGGGGAGCTGTTTTTT.

The CDR3 bases are TGTGCCAGCAGTTCACTAGCGGGGAGCTCCTACAATGAGCAGTTCTTC. Protein: CASSSLAGSSYNEQFF. The rearrangement joins TRBV28 to TRBJ2-1; TRBD2 matches 10 bases. Germline V lookup: CDR1 MDHEN, CDR2 SYDVKM. The CDR3 covers 16 residues. The V and J ends lost 4 bases and 0 bases, in that order; junction bases with no gene match: 3.

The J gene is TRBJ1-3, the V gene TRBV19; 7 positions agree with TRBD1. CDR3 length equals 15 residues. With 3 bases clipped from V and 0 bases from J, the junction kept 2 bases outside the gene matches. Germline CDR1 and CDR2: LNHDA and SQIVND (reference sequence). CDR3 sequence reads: CASSIDRASGNTIYF. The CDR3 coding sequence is TGTGCCAGTAGTATCGACAGGGCCTCTGGAAACACCATATATTTT.

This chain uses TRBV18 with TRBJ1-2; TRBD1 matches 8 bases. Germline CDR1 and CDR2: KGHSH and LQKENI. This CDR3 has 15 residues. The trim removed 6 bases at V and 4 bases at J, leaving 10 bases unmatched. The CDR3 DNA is TGTGCCAGCTCGCCAGGGACAGGAAGACCCTATGGCTACACCTTC. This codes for CASSPGTGRPYGYTF.

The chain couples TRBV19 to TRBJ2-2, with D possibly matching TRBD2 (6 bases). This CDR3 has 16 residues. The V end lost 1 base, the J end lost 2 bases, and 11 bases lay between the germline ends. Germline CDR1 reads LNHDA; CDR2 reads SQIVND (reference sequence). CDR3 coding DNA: TGTGCCAGTAGTATAGGGCCAGGACTAAACACCGGGGAGCTGTTTTTT. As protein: CASSIGPGLNTGELFF.

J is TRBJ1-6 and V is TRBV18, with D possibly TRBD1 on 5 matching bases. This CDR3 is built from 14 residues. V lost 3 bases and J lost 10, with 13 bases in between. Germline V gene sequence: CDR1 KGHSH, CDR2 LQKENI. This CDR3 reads CASSPLGGESPLHF. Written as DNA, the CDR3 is TGTGCCAGCTCACCGCTGGGGGGGGAATCACCCCTCCACTTT.